The T cell receptor beta chain described here comes from a study of T-cell reconstitution after alpha-beta-depleted transplantation in children. Turning to this clonotype: Its antigen is not known.

Germline assignment: CDR1 SGHRS and CDR2 YFSETQ. This CDR3 spans 16 amino acids. J was trimmed by 3 bases and V by 0 bases; bases with no gene match: 7. Molecular barcoding with unique molecular identifiers was used for the TCRbeta library. TCRdb processed the PCR reads anew with MiXCR; each CDR3 protein has one entry. The sample comprises about 600,000 distinct CDR3 sequences, about 21% of which are singletons, and roughly 13% rests with the top ten. Regarding the study as a whole: Newly produced T cells mostly accounted for T-cell counts and diversity one year post-transplant. Recipient T cells and thymic progenitors that survived were the source of the high TCRbeta diversity seen at day 60 in some patients.

The sample consisted of PBMCs, mostly from graft donor cells, taken 360 days after TCRalphabeta/CD19-depleted stem cell transplant. The chain couples TRBV5-1 to TRBJ2-3, with 7 bases lining up with TRBD2. The clonotype comes from a boy younger than two who had a stem cell transplant for acute myeloid leukemia, so the T cells may come from the graft donor. The CDR3 sequence is CASSLEGTNPTDTQYF. CDR3 sequence (DNA): TGCGCCAGCAGCTTGGAAGGGACTAACCCTACAGATACGCAGTATTTT.